This TCR beta chain was sequenced during a study of blood T cell repertoires in COVID-19. Across the whole study: There were acute and convalescent COVID-19 samples, and they came from the United States, Italy and Spain. Sources were T cells, B-cell-depleted T cells, or PBMCs; the material itself was cDNA or gDNA.

Authors' processing steps: Estimation of nucleated cell counts was performed using reference gene primer amplification. Using immunoSEQ multiplex PCR, the repertoire was profiled, and TCRdb retains in-frame clones only, with some absent. V and J calls and clone size come straight from that table; D and trimming were deduced from the DNA. The data show approximately 70,000 clones, with roughly 80% seen just once and around a sixth held by the top ten. This CDR3 contains 15 residues. V lost 4 bases, J lost 5 bases, and 8 bases stayed unmatched. Germline V gives CDR1 MNHEY, CDR2 SVGEGT. This chain links TRBV6-2 or TRBV6-3 with TRBJ2-5, with TRBD2 matching over 9 bases. This TCR derives from a man between 65 and 79 years old who had recovered from COVID-19. Sequenced material: peripheral blood. The CDR3 DNA follows: TGTGCCAGCAGTTCCCCCCGCAGCGGGGGGGAGACCCAGTACTTC. This translates into CASSSPRSGGETQYF.